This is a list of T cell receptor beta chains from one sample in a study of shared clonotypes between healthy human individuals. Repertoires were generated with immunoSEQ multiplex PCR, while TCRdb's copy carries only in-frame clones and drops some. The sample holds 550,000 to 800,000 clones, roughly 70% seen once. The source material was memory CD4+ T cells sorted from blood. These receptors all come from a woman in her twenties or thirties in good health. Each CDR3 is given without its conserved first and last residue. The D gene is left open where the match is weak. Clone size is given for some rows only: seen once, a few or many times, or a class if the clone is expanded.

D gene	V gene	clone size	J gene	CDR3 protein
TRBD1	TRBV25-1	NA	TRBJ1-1	ASSESGGRTAF
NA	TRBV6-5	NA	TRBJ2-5	ASSYGGLVGETQY
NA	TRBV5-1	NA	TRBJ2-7	ASSLSVSDIYEQY
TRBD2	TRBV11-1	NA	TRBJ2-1	ASSARGTSGNNEQF
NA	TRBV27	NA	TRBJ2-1	ASSFRGGSYNEQF
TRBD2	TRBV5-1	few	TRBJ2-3	ASSLDSSGGTFGTDTQY
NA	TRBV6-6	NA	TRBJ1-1	ASRPDSTEAF
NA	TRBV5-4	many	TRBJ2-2	ASSFLANTGELF
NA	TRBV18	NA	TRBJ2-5	ASSLGVFVEETQY
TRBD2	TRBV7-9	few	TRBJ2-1	ASSLRASGSRGNEQF